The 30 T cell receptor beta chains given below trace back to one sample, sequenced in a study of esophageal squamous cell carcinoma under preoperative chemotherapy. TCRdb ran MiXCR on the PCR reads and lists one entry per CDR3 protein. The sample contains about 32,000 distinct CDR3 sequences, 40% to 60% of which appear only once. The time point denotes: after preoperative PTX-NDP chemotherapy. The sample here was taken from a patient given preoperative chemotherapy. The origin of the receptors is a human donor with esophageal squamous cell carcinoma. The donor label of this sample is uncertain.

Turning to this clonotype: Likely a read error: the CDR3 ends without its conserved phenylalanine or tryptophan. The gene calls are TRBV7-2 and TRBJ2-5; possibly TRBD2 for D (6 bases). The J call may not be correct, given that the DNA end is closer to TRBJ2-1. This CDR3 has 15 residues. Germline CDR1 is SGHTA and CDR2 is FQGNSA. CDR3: CASRISGLAVETQFL. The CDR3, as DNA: TGTGCCAGCCGGATCTCGGGACTGGCGGTGGAGACCCAGTTCTTG.

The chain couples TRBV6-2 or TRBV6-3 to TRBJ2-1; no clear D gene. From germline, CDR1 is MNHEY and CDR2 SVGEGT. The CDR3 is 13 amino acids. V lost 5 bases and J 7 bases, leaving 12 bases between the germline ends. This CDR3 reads CASSPYLGNEQFF. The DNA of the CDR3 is TGTGCCAGCAGTCCCTACCTCGGTAATGAGCAGTTCTTC.

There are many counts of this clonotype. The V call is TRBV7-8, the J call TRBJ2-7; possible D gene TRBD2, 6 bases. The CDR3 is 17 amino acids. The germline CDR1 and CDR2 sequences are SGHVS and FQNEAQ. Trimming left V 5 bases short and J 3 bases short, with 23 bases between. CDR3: CASSHLISGSKGYEQYF. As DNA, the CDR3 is TGTGCCAGCAGCCACCTGATTAGCGGTTCAAAGGGCTACGAGCAGTACTTC.

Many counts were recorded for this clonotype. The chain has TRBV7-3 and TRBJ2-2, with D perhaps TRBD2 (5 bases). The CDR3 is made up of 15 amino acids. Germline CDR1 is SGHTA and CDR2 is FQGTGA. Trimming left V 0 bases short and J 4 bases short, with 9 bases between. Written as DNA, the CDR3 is TGTGCCAGCAGCTTAACAGGGAGCTTCACCGGGGAGCTGTTTTTT. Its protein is CASSLTGSFTGELFF.

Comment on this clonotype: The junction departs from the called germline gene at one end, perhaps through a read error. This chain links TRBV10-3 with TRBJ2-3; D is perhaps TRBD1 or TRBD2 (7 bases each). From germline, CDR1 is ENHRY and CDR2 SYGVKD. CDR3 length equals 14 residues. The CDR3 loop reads CRVRGGCAKDTQYF. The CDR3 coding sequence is TGTCGCGTCAGGGGGGGGTGCGCCAAAGATACGCAGTATTTC.

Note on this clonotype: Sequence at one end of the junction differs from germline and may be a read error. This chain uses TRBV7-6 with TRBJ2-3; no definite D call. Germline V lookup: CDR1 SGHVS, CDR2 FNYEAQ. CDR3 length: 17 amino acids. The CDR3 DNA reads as TGTGCCAGCAGCACCCGACGGACGGATGTGAACACCGGTGCGCAGTTTTTT. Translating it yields CASSTRRTDVNTGAQFF.

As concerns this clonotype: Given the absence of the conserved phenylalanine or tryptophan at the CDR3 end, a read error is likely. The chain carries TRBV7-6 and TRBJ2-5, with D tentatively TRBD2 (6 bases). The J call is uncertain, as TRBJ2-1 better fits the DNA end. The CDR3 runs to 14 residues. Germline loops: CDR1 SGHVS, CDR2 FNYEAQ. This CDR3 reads CASGLPLAPATQFS. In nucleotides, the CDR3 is TGTGCCAGCGGCTTACCTCTAGCGCCAGCGACCCAGTTCTCG.

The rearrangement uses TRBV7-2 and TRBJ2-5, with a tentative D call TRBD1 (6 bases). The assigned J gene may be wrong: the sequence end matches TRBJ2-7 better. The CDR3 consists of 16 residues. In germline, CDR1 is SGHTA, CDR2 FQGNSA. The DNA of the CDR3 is TGTGCCAGCAGCTTAGCGCACGCAGGGGACTCCTACGAGCAGTACTTC. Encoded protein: CASSLAHAGDSYEQYF.

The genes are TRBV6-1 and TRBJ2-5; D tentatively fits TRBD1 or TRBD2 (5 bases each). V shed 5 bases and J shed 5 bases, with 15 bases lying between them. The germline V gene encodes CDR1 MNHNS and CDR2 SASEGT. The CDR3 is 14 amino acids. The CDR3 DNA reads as TGTGCCAGCAGTCGACGGACATCGGGGGAGACCCAGTACTTC. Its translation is CASSRRTSGETQYF.

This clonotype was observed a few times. The CDR3 region has the DNA TGCGCCAGCAGCCAGACAGGGGGCTCTGGGGCCAACGTCCTGACTTTC. Translated, it gives CASSQTGGSGANVLTF. This chain connects TRBV4-1 to TRBJ2-6; TRBD1 matches 9 bases. The length of the CDR3 is 16 residues. J gave up 0 bases and V 3 bases, and 0 bases lay outside the gene matches. In germline, CDR1 is MGHRA, CDR2 YSYEKL.

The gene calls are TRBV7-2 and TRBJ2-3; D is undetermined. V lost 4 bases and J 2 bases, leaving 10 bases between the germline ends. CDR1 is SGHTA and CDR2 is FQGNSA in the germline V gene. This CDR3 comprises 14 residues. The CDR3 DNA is TGTGCCAGCAGCTCGCCGACAACCACAGATACGCAGTATTTT. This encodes CASSSPTTTDTQYF.

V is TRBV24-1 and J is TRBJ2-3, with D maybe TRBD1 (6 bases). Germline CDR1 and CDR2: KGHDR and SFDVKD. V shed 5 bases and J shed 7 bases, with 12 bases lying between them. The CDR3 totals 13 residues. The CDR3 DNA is TGTGCCACCAGTGGAAAACAGGGTTATACGCAGTATTTT. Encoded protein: CATSGKQGYTQYF.

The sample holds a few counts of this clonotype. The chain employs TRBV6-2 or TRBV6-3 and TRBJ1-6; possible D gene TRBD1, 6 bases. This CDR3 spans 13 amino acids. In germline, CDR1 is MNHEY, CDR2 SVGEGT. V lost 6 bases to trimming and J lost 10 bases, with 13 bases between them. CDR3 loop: CASRLYRDSPLHF. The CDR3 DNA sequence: TGTGCCAGCAGACTATACAGGGACTCACCCCTCCACTTT.

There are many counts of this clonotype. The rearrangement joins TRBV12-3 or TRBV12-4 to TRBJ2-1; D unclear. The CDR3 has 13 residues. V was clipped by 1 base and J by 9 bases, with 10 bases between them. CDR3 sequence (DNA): TGTGCCAGCAGTTTAGAAACAGCCTTTGAGCAGTTCTTC. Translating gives CASSLETAFEQFF.

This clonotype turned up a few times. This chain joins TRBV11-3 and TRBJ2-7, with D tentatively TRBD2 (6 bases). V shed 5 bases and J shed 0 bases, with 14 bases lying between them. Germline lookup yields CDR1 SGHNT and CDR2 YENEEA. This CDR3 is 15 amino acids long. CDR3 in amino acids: CASSPQRANSYEQYF. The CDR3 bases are TGTGCCAGCAGCCCCCAGCGGGCCAACTCCTACGAGCAGTACTTC.

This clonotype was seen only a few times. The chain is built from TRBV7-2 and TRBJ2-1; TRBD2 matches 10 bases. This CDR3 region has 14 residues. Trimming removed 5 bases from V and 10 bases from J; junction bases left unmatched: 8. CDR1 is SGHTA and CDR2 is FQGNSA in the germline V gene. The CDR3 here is CASSPQREGPEQFF. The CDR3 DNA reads TGTGCCAGCAGCCCCCAGCGGGAGGGCCCGGAGCAGTTCTTC.

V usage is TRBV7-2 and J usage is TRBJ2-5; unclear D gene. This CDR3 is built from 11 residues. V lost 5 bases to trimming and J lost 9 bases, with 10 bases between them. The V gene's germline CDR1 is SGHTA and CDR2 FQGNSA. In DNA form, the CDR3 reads TGTGCCAGCAGCCCGCAGGCGTCCCAGTACTTC. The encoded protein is CASSPQASQYF.

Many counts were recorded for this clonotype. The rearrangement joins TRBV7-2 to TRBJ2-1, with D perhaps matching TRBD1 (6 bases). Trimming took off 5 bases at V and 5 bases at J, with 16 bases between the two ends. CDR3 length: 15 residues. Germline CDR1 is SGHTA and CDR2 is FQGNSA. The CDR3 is CASSPTGTLHNEQFF. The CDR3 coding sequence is TGTGCCAGCAGCCCTACCGGGACACTTCACAATGAGCAGTTCTTC.

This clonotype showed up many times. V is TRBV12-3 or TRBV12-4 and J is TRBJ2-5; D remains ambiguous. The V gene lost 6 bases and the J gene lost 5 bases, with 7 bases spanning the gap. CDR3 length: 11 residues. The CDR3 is CASSRQETQYF. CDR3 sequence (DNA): TGTGCCAGCAGCCGCCAGGAGACCCAGTACTTC.

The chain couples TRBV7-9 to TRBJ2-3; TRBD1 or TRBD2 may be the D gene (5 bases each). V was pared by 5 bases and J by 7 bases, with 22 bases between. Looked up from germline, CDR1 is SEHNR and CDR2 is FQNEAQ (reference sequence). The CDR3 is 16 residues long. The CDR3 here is CASSVSGLRAENTQYF. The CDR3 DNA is TGTGCCAGCAGCGTCTCGGGGCTGAGAGCCGAAAATACGCAGTATTTT.

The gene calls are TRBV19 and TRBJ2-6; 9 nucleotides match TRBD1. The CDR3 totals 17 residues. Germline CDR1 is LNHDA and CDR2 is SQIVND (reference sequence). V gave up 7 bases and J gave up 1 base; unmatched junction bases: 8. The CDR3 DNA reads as TGTGCCAGTAACCCGGACAGGGGCGGTTCTGGGGCCAACGTCCTGACTTTC. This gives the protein CASNPDRGGSGANVLTF.

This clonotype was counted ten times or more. CDR3 nucleotides: TGTGCCAGCGCAAGGGGCGGGAACACCGGGGAGCTGTTTTTT. Translated: CASARGGNTGELFF. The chain links TRBV7-3 to TRBJ2-2, with D maybe TRBD1 (5 bases). V lost 8 bases to trimming and J lost 1 base, with 11 bases between them. The CDR3 sequence is 14 residues long. Looked up from germline, CDR1 is SGHTA and CDR2 is FQGTGA.

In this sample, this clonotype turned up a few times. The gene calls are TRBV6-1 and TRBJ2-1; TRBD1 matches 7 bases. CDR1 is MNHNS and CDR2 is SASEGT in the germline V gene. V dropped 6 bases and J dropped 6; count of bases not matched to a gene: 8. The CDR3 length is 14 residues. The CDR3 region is CASRPGQSANEQFF. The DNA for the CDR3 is TGTGCCAGCAGACCGGGACAGAGTGCCAATGAGCAGTTCTTC.

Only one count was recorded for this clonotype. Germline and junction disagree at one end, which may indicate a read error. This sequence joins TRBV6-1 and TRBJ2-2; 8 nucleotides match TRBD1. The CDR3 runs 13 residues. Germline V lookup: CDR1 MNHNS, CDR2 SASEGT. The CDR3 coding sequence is TGTGCCAGCAGGACAGGGGTCACAGGGGAGCAGTTTTTT. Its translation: CASRTGVTGEQFF.

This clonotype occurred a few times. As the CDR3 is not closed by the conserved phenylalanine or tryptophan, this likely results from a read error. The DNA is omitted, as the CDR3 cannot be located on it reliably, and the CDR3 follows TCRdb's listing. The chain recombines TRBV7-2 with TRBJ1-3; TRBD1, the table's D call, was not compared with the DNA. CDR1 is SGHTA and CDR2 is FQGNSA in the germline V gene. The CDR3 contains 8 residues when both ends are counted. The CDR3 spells CASGQGDR.

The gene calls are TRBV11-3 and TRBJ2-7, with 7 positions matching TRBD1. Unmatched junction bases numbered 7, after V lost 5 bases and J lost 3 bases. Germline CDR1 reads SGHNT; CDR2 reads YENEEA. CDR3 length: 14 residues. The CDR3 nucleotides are TGTGCCAGCAGCGCTTACCGGGACAGCTACGAGCAGTACTTC. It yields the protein CASSAYRDSYEQYF.

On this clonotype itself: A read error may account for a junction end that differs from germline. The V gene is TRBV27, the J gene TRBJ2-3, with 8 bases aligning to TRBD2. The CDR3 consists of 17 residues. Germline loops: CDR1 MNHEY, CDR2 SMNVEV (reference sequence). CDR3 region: CASSAGGGGCSPETQYF. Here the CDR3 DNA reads TGTGCCAGCAGTGCGGGGGGAGGGGGGTGTAGCCCAGAGACGCAGTATTTT.

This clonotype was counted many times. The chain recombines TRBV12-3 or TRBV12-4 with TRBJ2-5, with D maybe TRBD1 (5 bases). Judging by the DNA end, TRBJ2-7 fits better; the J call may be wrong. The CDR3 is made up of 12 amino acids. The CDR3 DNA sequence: TGTGCCAGCAGTTCCCCCCAGGGCGAGCAGTACTTC. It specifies CASSSPQGEQYF.

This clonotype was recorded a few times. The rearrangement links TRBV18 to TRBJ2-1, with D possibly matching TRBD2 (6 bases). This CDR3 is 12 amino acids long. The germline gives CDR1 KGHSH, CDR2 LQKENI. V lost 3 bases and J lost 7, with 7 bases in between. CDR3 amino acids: CASSPSGNEQFF. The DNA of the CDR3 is TGTGCCAGCTCACCGAGCGGGAATGAGCAGTTCTTC.

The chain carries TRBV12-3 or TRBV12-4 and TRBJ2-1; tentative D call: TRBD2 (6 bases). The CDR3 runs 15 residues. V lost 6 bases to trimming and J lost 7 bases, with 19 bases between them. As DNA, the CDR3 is TGTGCCAGCAGCCCGTTCCAGGGAGGTAGGAATGAGCAGTTCTTC. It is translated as CASSPFQGGRNEQFF.